This entry lists 2 T cell receptor beta chains sequenced from one sample in a study of cytomegalovirus exposure and HLA in healthy donors. Clones were read by immunoSEQ multiplex PCR, and TCRdb kept only the in-frame ones, dropping some. There are over 75,000 clones in the sample; around 85% occur only once, and about 20% lies in the top ten. Source material: PBMCs. These receptor sequences come from a man aged 18 to 29 in good health and CMV-seropositive.

The genes are TRBV29-1 and TRBJ2-3; D ambiguous. This CDR3 contains 14 residues. Trimming removed 2 bases at V and 4 bases at J, with 13 bases between. The germline V gene has CDR1 SQVTM and CDR2 ANQGSEA. The DNA for the CDR3 is TGCAGCGTTGAAAGGCAGCTACGGGCAGATACGCAGTATTTT. Amino acids: CSVERQLRADTQYF.

The chain carries TRBV28 and TRBJ1-4; D is perhaps TRBD1 (5 bases). The CDR3 has 13 residues. V lost 9 bases to trimming and J lost 1 base, with 9 bases between them. Germline V CDR1 and CDR2: MDHEN, SYDVKM. In DNA form, the CDR3 reads TGTGCCAGTAGGGGAAAAACTAATGAAAAACTGTTTTTT. It codes for CASRGKTNEKLFF. Drawing the rest from reference TRBV28 and TRBJ1-4, the complete variable domain is DVKVTQSSRYLVKRTGEKVFLECVQDMDHENMFWYRQDPGLGLRLIYFSYDVKMKEKGDIPEGYSVSREKKERFSLILESASTNQTSMYLCASRGKTNEKLFFGSGTQLSVL.